Included here is one T cell receptor (beta chain) sequence, with context. What it binds is not known. Gene names are mouse gene names. The read ends 4 residues before the CDR3 terminus; that terminus is restored from the germline J gene. Cell sorting was performed on pooled cutaneous lymph node cells with CD4, CD8alpha, NKG2D, NKG2ACE and other markers. The sample comes from a study of CD8+ T cells in alopecia areata. Germline V gene data show CDR1 as FNHDT and CDR2 as SITEND (reference sequence). CDR3 length equals 16 residues. Following extraction, RNA underwent reverse transcription to cDNA, which served as the sequencing template. The repertoire was sequenced with immunoSEQ multiplex PCR; TCRdb's copy has only in-frame clones and lacks some. The repertoire consists of approximately 300,000 clones, none detected only once. Study results and limitations: Scalp samples also contribute reads from the resident alphabeta T cells found in normal skin. Affected scalp, especially in alopecia totalis/universalis, had a higher clonality than normal scalp did.

This sequence originates from a C3H/HeJ mouse with alopecia areata. This strain's MHC haplotype is H2-k. The genes are TRBV19 and TRBJ2-1; TRBD2 agrees at 14 bases. The material sequenced was CD4+ T cells sorted from a lymph node. The covered CDR3 bases are TGTGCCAGCAGTACCGGGACTGGGGGGGCGCGCGCT. This gives the protein CASSTGTGGARA. The CDR3 reads in full as CASSTGTGGARAEQFF. Together with reference TRBV19 and TRBJ2-1, the CDR3 gives the full variable domain: GGIITQTPKFLIGQEGQKLTLKCQQNFNHDTMYWYRQDSGKGLRLIYYSITENDLQKGDLSEGYDASREKKSSFSLTVTSAQKNEMAVFLCASSTGTGGARAEQFFGPGTRLTVL.